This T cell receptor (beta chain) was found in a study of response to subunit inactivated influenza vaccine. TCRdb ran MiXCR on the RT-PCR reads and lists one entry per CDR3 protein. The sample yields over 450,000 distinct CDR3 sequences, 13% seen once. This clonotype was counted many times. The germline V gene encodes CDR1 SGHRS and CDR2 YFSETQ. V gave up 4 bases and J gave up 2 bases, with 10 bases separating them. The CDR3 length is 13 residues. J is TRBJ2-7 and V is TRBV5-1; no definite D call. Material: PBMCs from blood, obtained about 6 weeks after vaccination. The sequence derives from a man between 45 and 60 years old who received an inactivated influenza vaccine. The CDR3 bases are TGCGCCAGCAGCCCCGATAGGGCCTACGAGCAGTACTTC. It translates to CASSPDRAYEQYF.